The rows below give T cell receptor beta chains drawn from one sample of a study of cytomegalovirus exposure and HLA in healthy donors. TCRdb keeps only in-frame clones here, not all; method: immunoSEQ multiplex PCR. The table shows more than 110,000 clones, with approximately 80% occurring only once. Sequenced input: PBMCs. Source of these receptors: a male donor in good health and CMV-seronegative. The CDR3 runs from the conserved cysteine through the conserved F or W. A D gene is named only where the DNA matches it firmly. Not every row has a clone size; where given, it reads once, few, many or a size class.

TRBV7-9	.	15	TRBJ1-2	.	TGTGCCAGCAGCCCCCAGGGACTTTTCAACTATGGCTACACCTTC	CASSPQGLFNYGYTF
TRBV9	.	15	TRBJ2-3	.	TGTGCCAGCAGCAGTAGGGGGTCTAGCACAGATACGCAGTATTTT	CASSSRGSSTDTQYF
TRBV25-1	.	18	TRBJ2-1	.	TGTGCCAGCAGTGAATATATGGGTGGGGGCCACCGCTCCAGGGAGCAGTTCTTC	CASSEYMGGGHRSREQFF
TRBV19	.	15	TRBJ2-7	.	TGTGCCAGTAGTATAAGGGGCCTTTACTCCTACGAGCAGTACTTC	CASSIRGLYSYEQYF
TRBV7-9	TRBD1	13	TRBJ2-2	.	TGTGCCACGGACAGGGGGCCTGTCGGGGAGCTGTTTTTT	CATDRGPVGELFF
TRBV4-3	.	17	TRBJ2-7	.	TGCGCCAGCAGCCAAGATCAACCGTTGGGGAGCTCCTACGAGCAGTACTTC	CASSQDQPLGSSYEQYF
TRBV4-1	TRBD2	18	TRBJ2-3	few	TGCGCCAGCAGCCAAGATTGGGCTAGCGGGACTAGCACAGATACGCAGTATTTT	CASSQDWASGTSTDTQYF
TRBV9	.	13	TRBJ2-5	.	TGTGCCAGCAGCGAACCCTTAGAAGAGACCCAGTACTTC	CASSEPLEETQYF
TRBV7-6	.	14	TRBJ2-2	once	TGTGCCAGCAGCTTAGCAGGAGGGACCGGGGAGCTGTTTTTT	CASSLAGGTGELFF
TRBV19	.	16	TRBJ1-5	once	TGTGCCAGTAGTATAGAAACAGGCCCTAGCAATCAGCCCCAGCATTTT	CASSIETGPSNQPQHF
TRBV5-1	.	16	TRBJ2-3	once	TGCGCCAGCAGCTTGGTTGGCGGGGTTGTGACAGATACGCAGTATTTT	CASSLVGGVVTDTQYF
TRBV25-1	.	12	TRBJ2-2	.	TGTGCCAGCAACGGGAACACCGGGGAGCTGTTTTTT	CASNGNTGELFF
TRBV29-1	.	12	TRBJ2-1	.	TGCAGCGTTGAGTACAGGTGGAATGAGCAGTTCTTC	CSVEYRWNEQFF
TRBV11-3	.	15	TRBJ2-3	.	TGTGCCAGCAGCTTAGCCAGGGTGGGAACAGATACGCAGTATTTT	CASSLARVGTDTQYF
TRBV18	TRBD2	18	TRBJ2-5	few	TGTGCCAGCTCACCACCCCCCTTGACTAGCGGGATTCAAGAGACCCAGTACTTC	CASSPPPLTSGIQETQYF
TRBV6-5	TRBD1	14	TRBJ1-2	.	TGTGCCAGCAGTAGCCCCGGGACAGCCTATGGCTACACCTTC	CASSSPGTAYGYTF
TRBV11-2	TRBD1	15	TRBJ2-2	.	TGTGCCAGCAGGAAGGACAGGGCGAACACCGGGGAGCTGTTTTTT	CASRKDRANTGELFF